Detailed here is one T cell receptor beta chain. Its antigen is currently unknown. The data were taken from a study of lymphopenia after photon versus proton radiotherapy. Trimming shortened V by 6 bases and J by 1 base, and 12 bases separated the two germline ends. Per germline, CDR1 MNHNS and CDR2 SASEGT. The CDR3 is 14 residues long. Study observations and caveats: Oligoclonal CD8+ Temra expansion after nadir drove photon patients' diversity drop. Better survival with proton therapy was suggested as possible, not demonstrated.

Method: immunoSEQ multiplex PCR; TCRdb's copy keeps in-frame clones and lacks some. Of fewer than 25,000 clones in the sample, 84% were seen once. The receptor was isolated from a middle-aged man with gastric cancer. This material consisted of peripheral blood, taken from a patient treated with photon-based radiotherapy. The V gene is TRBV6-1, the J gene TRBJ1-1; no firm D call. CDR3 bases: TGTGCCAGCAGAGTTACCGAGCAGAACACTGAAGCTTTCTTT. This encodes CASRVTEQNTEAFF.